This T cell receptor beta chain comes out of a study of blood T cells in healthy people across ages (dated by TCRdb to between 2014 and 2017). Context from the whole study: In model experiments, template switching captured about one uniquely barcoded TCR beta cDNA molecule for every two T cells. To track age-related changes in TCR beta repertoire diversity, the study relied on deep sequencing normalized with unique cDNA molecular identifiers. Four age groups were formed from the donors: young (average 16 years), middle-aged (around 37), aged (about 62) and long-lived (about 80). To avoid experimental bias, donors of different ages were spread randomly across the sequencing lanes. For two donors (one aged 18 to 29 and one aged 80 or older), the study analyzed two additional independent replicas of 1 million unique cDNA reads from the same blood draw. What the work shows at the level of the full study, not this receptor alone: As age increased, observed TCR beta diversity per million T cells dropped in a roughly linear way, and a significant reduction was already evident by age around 41. Because donor CMV infection status was unknown, age-related changes in expanded clonotypes were potentially confounded. Compared with the aged group, the long-lived group had more naive CD4+ T cells, fewer expanded clones and increased TCR diversity, a pattern suggesting age selection. Bulk unsorted PBMC profiling prevented conclusive comparison of naive and antigen-experienced compartments. Estimates of total diversity from one million sequenced T cells were regarded as lower bounds and underestimates. The percentage of naive T cells measured by flow cytometry correlated strongly with observed TCR beta diversity.

Library preparation was by 5' RACE. Sequencing relied on an Illumina HiSeq 2500. A second about 6 to 11 cycle PCR used a sample-barcoded 5' primer and a J-beta primer mix. A unique molecular identifier was introduced onto each TCR beta cDNA molecule by a template-switch 5' adaptor carrying 12 random nucleotides. At least 2.5 million CDR3-containing paired-end reads were obtained from each sample. All of the RNA was converted into first-strand cDNA using the Mint cDNA synthesis kit, with a TRBC-specific oligonucleotide serving as the primer. Following uracil-DNA glycosylase treatment, a first 18-cycle PCR with universal primers M1SS and BC2_uni_R was performed on all cDNA. As for the original processing: For normalization, 1 million high-quality reads, each with a distinct molecular identifier, were randomly selected from each sample. Instead of being binned into consensus sequences, reads that shared molecular identifiers were thrown out. CDR3 identification, clonotype clustering and error correction used MiTCR with a Q25 quality threshold and the strictest error-elimination algorithm. A nonparametric unseen species model with Euler transformation was used to estimate lower-bound total TCR beta diversity. Using fastp at Q25 and MiXCR, TCRdb reprocessed the public reads and kept productive beta chains. Each CDR3 protein appears once, grouped with its most common genes and DNA. What appears here as the V and J calls and clone size reflects TCRdb's work, not the paper's. The sample includes about 700,000 distinct CDR3 sequences, with 32% observed a single time. Of the sample, 15% falls within the top ten clones.

The roughly 42 donors, aged about 6 to 95 years, were systemically healthy Caucasian individuals from Russia. Each donor gave about 10 milliliters of peripheral blood, drawn into EDTA-treated Vacutainer tubes. PBMCs were isolated by Ficoll-Paque density-gradient centrifugation, with at least 7 million obtained per sample. Total RNA, at least 6 micrograms per sample, was extracted from PBMCs with Trizol reagent. For every donor, an aliquot of PBMCs went through flow cytometry to measure the percentages of naive CD45RAhigh/CD27high T cells. CDR3 length: 14 amino acids, cysteine to phenylalanine. Only the CDR3 portion is preserved as DNA: 42 bases, with reading frame beginning at the first base. CDR1 and CDR2, per the germline V gene, are MGHRA and YSYEKL. V is cut by 1 base and J by 9 bases, and the space between the germline ends is 13 bases. This clonotype has at least ten counts. Its antigen specificity is not known. One base away there is no much larger clone; base qualities are not given.

The source is an elderly woman in good health. Donor details come from another sample of the same person, matched by shared clones. Sequencing was done on a sample of blood. The chain couples TRBV4-1 to TRBJ2-1; confidence is insufficient to name the D gene. At the DNA level, the sequence is TGCGCCAGCAGCCAAGCCCCCTTGAACAGTGAGCAGTTCTTC. Translated, it reads CASSQAPLNSEQFF.